Shown below are 13 T cell receptor beta chains from a single sample sequenced in a study of blood T cell repertoires in COVID-19. Profiled with immunoSEQ multiplex PCR; TCRdb holds only in-frame clones, not every one. The repertoire holds about 260,000 clones, approximately 88% seen once, with about 0.7% in the top ten. Sequencing was done on a sample of peripheral blood. The receptors were sampled from a human donor in a cohort sampled during active COVID-19.

The chain joins TRBV28 to TRBJ1-4, with 7 positions matching TRBD1. The CDR3 runs 16 residues. CDR1 is MDHEN, CDR2 SYDVKM, per germline. Trimming took 5 bases from V and 8 from J; bases not matched to a gene: 14. The DNA of the CDR3 is TGTGCCAGCAGTCGACCATCCGTCAGGACAGGAGAAAAACTGTTTTTT. Protein: CASSRPSVRTGEKLFF. Looking up the rest from reference TRBV28 and TRBJ1-4 gives the full variable domain: DVKVTQSSRYLVKRTGEKVFLECVQDMDHENMFWYRQDPGLGLRLIYFSYDVKMKEKGDIPEGYSVSREKKERFSLILESASTNQTSMYLCASSRPSVRTGEKLFFGSGTQLSVL.

The chain is built from TRBV20-1 and TRBJ2-1; 9 bases are shared with TRBD2. The CDR3 is made up of 15 amino acids. Germline trimming cut 3 bases from V and 7 bases from J; bases unmatched to any gene: 10. The germline CDR1 and CDR2 sequences are DFQATT and SNEGSKA (reference sequence). Here the CDR3 DNA reads TGCAGTGCTAGTCTTAGCGGGAGAAGCAGAAATGAGCAGTTCTTC. Residues: CSASLSGRSRNEQFF.

The sample holds many counts of this clone. V is TRBV30 and J is TRBJ1-1; D unresolved. Germline assignment: CDR1 GTSNPN and CDR2 SVGIG (reference sequence). The CDR3 totals 11 residues. Trimming took off 5 bases at V and 2 bases at J, with 6 bases between the two ends. This chain's CDR3 is CAWDGNTEAFF. The CDR3, as DNA: TGTGCCTGGGACGGTAACACTGAAGCTTTCTTT.

The J gene is TRBJ1-6, the V gene TRBV2, with 7 bases fitting TRBD1. V was pared by 7 bases and J by 7 bases, with 4 bases of the junction left unmatched. Germline-derived CDR1 and CDR2 are SNHLY and FYNNEI. This CDR3 region has 13 residues. The CDR3 bases are TGTGCCAGCACCGGACAGGAGAATTCACCCCTCCACTTT. Its translation: CASTGQENSPLHF.

This chain connects TRBV18 to TRBJ2-6, with 10 bases that match TRBD1. Unmatched junction bases numbered 3, after V lost 3 bases and J lost 1 base. Germline CDR1 KGHSH, CDR2 LQKENI. The CDR3 has 17 amino acids. The CDR3 DNA sequence: TGTGCCAGCTCACCGTGGACAGGGGGGTCTGGGGCCAACGTCCTGACTTTC. It yields the protein CASSPWTGGSGANVLTF.

The CDR3 bases are TGTGCCAGCAGCGGAGTGACTAGCGGGGGGTACTACCACTCCTACGAGCAGTACTTC. This sequence encodes CASSGVTSGGYYHSYEQYF. The chain is built from TRBV3-1 (or the pseudogene TRBV3-2) and TRBJ2-7, with TRBD2 matching 13 bases. V shed 5 bases and J 0 bases; nucleotides not matched to a gene: 13. This CDR3 region has 19 residues. CDR1 is LGHDT and CDR2 is YNNKEL in the germline V gene (reference sequence).

The rearrangement links TRBV29-1 to TRBJ2-3; TRBD2 matches at 10 bases. With 2 bases clipped from V and 1 base from J, the junction kept 3 bases outside the gene matches. Germline CDR1 SQVTM, CDR2 ANQGSEA. CDR3 length equals 15 residues. The CDR3 loop is CSVETLAGGTDTQYF. CDR3 sequence (DNA): TGCAGCGTTGAAACCCTAGCGGGGGGCACAGATACGCAGTATTTT.

CDR3 DNA sequence: TGCGCCAGCAGCCTGGACAGTGAAAAACTGTTTTTT. Its protein is CASSLDSEKLFF. J is TRBJ1-4 and V is TRBV5-1, with a weak D call TRBD1 (6 bases). V was clipped by 4 bases and J by 7 bases, with 8 bases between them. From germline, CDR1 is SGHRS and CDR2 YFSETQ. The CDR3 spans 12 residues.

The chain has TRBV7-9 and TRBJ1-1, with a tentative D call TRBD1 (5 bases). V was clipped by 4 bases and J by 1 base, with 7 bases between them. Germline V CDR1 and CDR2: SEHNR, FQNEAQ (reference sequence). This CDR3 is built from 13 residues. The CDR3 DNA sequence: TGTGCCAGCAGCTACAGGAGGAACACTGAAGCTTTCTTT. The encoded protein is CASSYRRNTEAFF.

The chain employs TRBV5-6 and TRBJ2-2; 7 bases line up with TRBD1. This CDR3 contains 16 residues. Germline V gene lookup returns CDR1 SGHDT and CDR2 YYEEEE. Unmatched junction bases numbered 8, after V lost 2 bases and J lost 4 bases. The CDR3 DNA reads as TGTGCCAGCAGCTTTTCCGGGACAGAACCCACCGGGGAGCTGTTTTTT. As protein: CASSFSGTEPTGELFF.

J is TRBJ1-2 and V is TRBV9; unclear D gene. In germline, CDR1 is SGDLS, CDR2 YYNGEE. The V end was cut by 7 bases, the J end by 7 bases, with 11 bases between. This CDR3 is 11 amino acids long. CDR3 in DNA: TGTGCCAGCGGGCGGACTGCTGGCTACACCTTC. Amino acid sequence: CASGRTAGYTF.

The chain links TRBV7-9 to TRBJ1-2; a weak D match, TRBD1 (5 bases). Trimming removed 5 bases from V and 3 bases from J, with 22 bases in between. Germline values: CDR1 SEHNR, CDR2 FQNEAQ (reference sequence). The CDR3 runs 17 residues. The CDR3 is CASSPPRWGGEDYGYTF. The CDR3, as DNA: TGTGCCAGCAGCCCCCCGCGGTGGGGCGGGGAGGACTATGGCTACACCTTC.

The chain is built from TRBV6-5 and TRBJ1-1; D is possibly TRBD1 (5 bases). V was clipped by 5 bases and J by 5 bases, with 15 bases between them. Germline CDR1 and CDR2: MNHEY and SVGAGI. The CDR3 runs to 14 residues. CDR3 residues: CASSPPVGGTEAFF. CDR3 DNA sequence: TGTGCCAGCAGTCCACCCGTGGGGGGGACTGAAGCTTTCTTT.